One and the same sample provided the 10 T cell receptor beta chains below, sequenced in a study of T cell responses to AZD1222 COVID-19 vaccine. Data came from immunoSEQ multiplex PCR; TCRdb stores just in-frame clones and leaves some out. Of about 37,000 clones listed, about 88% are singletons. The sequencing here drew on peripheral blood, taken on day 0 of AZD1222 vaccination. All receptors derive from an adult in good health.

Written as DNA, the CDR3 is TGTGCCATCAGTGAGTGGGCAACTGAAGCTTTCTTT. Translation gives CAISEWATEAFF. The chain employs TRBV10-3 and TRBJ1-1, with unresolved D. Trimming took 1 base from V and 5 from J, leaving 5 bases between them. This CDR3 is built from 12 residues. Germline V gene lookup returns CDR1 ENHRY and CDR2 SYGVKD.

The chain links TRBV5-6 to TRBJ1-1, with D hard to call. Trimming stripped 0 bases from V and 1 base from J, with 4 bases between. The CDR3 sequence is 13 residues long. Germline CDR1 and CDR2: SGHDT and YYEEEE. This CDR3 reads CASSLGTNTEAFF. The CDR3, as DNA: TGTGCCAGCAGCTTGGGGACGAACACTGAAGCTTTCTTT.

This rearrangement joins TRBV3-1 (or the pseudogene TRBV3-2) to TRBJ1-1; D is uncertain. The CDR3 loop spans 16 amino acids. CDR1 LGHDT and CDR2 YNNKEL come from the germline V gene (reference sequence). V lost 0 bases and J lost 0, with 11 bases in between. The CDR3 here is CASSQDLHPLNTEAFF. The CDR3 region has the DNA TGTGCCAGCAGCCAAGATCTACATCCCTTGAACACTGAAGCTTTCTTT.

The count of this clone is one. The CDR3 bases are TGTGCCAGTAGCCCTTCGGGGGCCGTCGGTCAGTACTTC. Translation: CASSPSGAVGQYF. This rearrangement joins TRBV19 to TRBJ2-4; D could derive from TRBD1 or TRBD2 (6 bases each). Between the trimmed V and J ends, which lost 6 bases and 12 bases, there was a span of 18 bases. Germline V gene lookup returns CDR1 LNHDA and CDR2 SQIVND (reference sequence). This CDR3 has 13 amino acids.

The chain employs TRBV30 and TRBJ2-1; unclear D gene. The germline V gene encodes CDR1 GTSNPN and CDR2 SVGIG (reference sequence). V gave up 0 bases and J gave up 3 bases, with 9 bases separating them. The CDR3 runs to 14 residues. CDR3 DNA sequence: TGTGCCTGGAGTGTTAGCTACAGCTACAATGAGCAGTTCTTC. Protein product: CAWSVSYSYNEQFF.

This clone was seen a few times. The chain joins TRBV4-2 to TRBJ1-6; D gene uncertain. CDR3 length: 17 residues. V was pared by 0 bases and J by 9 bases, with 18 bases between. Per germline, CDR1 LGHNA and CDR2 YNFKEQ. DNA for the CDR3: TGTGCCAGCAGCCAAGATCCCCTGACCCGGAGATCTTCACCCCTCCACTTT. Amino acid sequence: CASSQDPLTRRSSPLHF.

This chain joins TRBV19 and TRBJ2-6; D gene uncertain. The V gene's germline CDR1 is LNHDA and CDR2 SQIVND (reference sequence). V gave up 1 base and J gave up 2 bases, with 9 bases separating them. The CDR3 extends over 16 amino acids. CDR3 coding DNA: TGTGCCAGTAGTATAGTCCGGAGAGCTGGGGCCAACGTCCTGACTTTC. Translating gives CASSIVRRAGANVLTF.

The chain is built from TRBV27 and TRBJ2-1, with D possibly TRBD1 on 5 matching bases. V gave up 2 bases and J gave up 2 bases, with 16 bases separating them. Per the germline V gene, CDR1 is MNHEY and CDR2 is SMNVEV (reference sequence). This CDR3 is built from 17 residues. The CDR3 reads CASSLMSGAGTYNEQFF. CDR3 in DNA: TGTGCCAGCAGTTTAATGAGTGGGGCAGGGACCTACAATGAGCAGTTCTTC.

The J gene is TRBJ2-7, the V gene TRBV2; unclear D gene. Per germline, CDR1 SNHLY and CDR2 FYNNEI. V dropped 1 base and J dropped 4 bases, with 5 bases sitting between them. This CDR3 has 12 residues. The CDR3 reads CASSEVLYEQYF. The CDR3 nucleotides are TGTGCCAGCAGTGAAGTGCTTTACGAGCAGTACTTC.

This clone occurred once. V usage is TRBV4-1 and J usage is TRBJ2-7, with D perhaps assigned TRBD1 or TRBD2 (5 bases each). Trimming removed 2 bases at V and 0 bases at J, with 14 bases between. CDR3 length: 16 residues. Per germline, CDR1 MGHRA and CDR2 YSYEKL. CDR3 region: CASSQTRDRSSYEQYF. The CDR3 region has the DNA TGCGCCAGCAGCCAAACCCGGGACCGGAGCTCCTACGAGCAGTACTTC.